The present T cell receptor beta chain was sequenced within a study of shared clonotypes between healthy human individuals. Overall study results and limits: Naive subsets usually exceeded memory subsets in estimated richness. Large sequencing depth failed to make sorted-subset sequencing complete, rarefaction showed. Blood was the sole source, and tissue repertoires probably differ.

On this clone itself: Its target is not known.

Assay used: immunoSEQ multiplex PCR; TCRdb lists only in-frame clones, some missing. The sample holds some 2,000,000 clones; over 85% are singletons and the top ten take approximately 0.13%. The ends lost 5 bases at V and 6 bases at J; junction bases unmatched: 8. Germline V lookup: CDR1 SGHRS, CDR2 YFSETQ. CDR3 length: 14 amino acids. The authors divided CD4+ cells into CD45RA+ naive and CD45RA-negative memory subsets. The chain combines TRBV5-1 with TRBJ2-7, with 10 bases lining up with TRBD1. What was sequenced was naive CD4+ T cells sorted from blood. Subset: CD45RA+ positively selected. The sequence was collected from a young man in good health. The CDR3 here is CASRPGTGVGEQYF. CDR3 DNA sequence: TGCGCCAGCAGACCAGGGACAGGGGTTGGCGAGCAGTACTTC.